This section outlines one T cell receptor (beta chain) sequence together with its context. This receptor's antigen is unknown. Base qualities are missing; no much larger clone stands one base away. This specimen belongs to a study of blood T cell repertoires in COVID-19 (dated by TCRdb to about 2020). Some background on the complete study: Collaborator samples came from the United States, Italy and Spain and covered acute and convalescent phases of COVID-19. The samples were drawn from the first 160 participants of the ongoing ImmuneRACE study and from some 1,300 subjects provided by 6 global collaborators. The material from the prospective study consisted of cDNA or gDNA derived from T cells, B-cell-depleted T cells, or PBMCs. The sample metadata nearly always contained a de-identified subject ID, COVID-19 status, age in years and sex. Where available, HLA class I and class II types were obtained from metadata supplied by the sample provider rather than from assay-based typing. Subjects who had been exposed to COVID-19, were actively infected with it, or had recovered from it provided the deeply sampled blood TCRbeta repertoires that made up the dataset. A freely available public database, intended as a resource for researchers studying the immune response to SARS-CoV-2, is where the repertoires were released. The study at large found these results: How much clinical and demographic metadata was included differed by source and by participant, and the metadata was provided uncurated.

Reading from cysteine to phenylalanine, the CDR3 counts 13 amino acids. The CDR3 DNA has 39 bases and is translated from base 1. V loses 7 bases, J loses 5 bases, and the germline ends lie 14 bases apart. The germline V gene specifies ENHRY as CDR1 and SYGVKD as CDR2. The immunoSEQ Assay, a bias-controlled multiplex PCR, was used to amplify TCRbeta CDR3 regions from genomic DNA. In the source study's methods: The number of nucleated cells in each sample was estimated from the amplification of reference gene primers within the assay. To quantify the absolute abundance of each unique TCRbeta CDR3 rearrangement, sequence reads were collapsed and filtered. For each sample, productive Simpson clonality was calculated as the square root of Simpson's diversity index over productive rearrangements. Sourced from immuneACCESS, this table was stored by TCRdb with only in-frame sequences that have V and J called. A share of the clones is absent; for the studies checked, an unresolved V gene accounts for under half, and the remainder has no known explanation. V and J calls and clone size are those listed in that table; D and trimming were worked out from the DNA. This sample is represented by some 270,000 clones; approximately 85% of them were singletons. The top ten constitute about 0.9% of the sample.

One collaborating source in Seattle enrolled patients during active infection and followed them longitudinally through the course of disease. The collaborating institutions used their own protocols to collect whole blood in K2EDTA tubes. Collaborator samples were shipped for TCRbeta analysis as frozen whole blood, isolated PBMCs, or DNA extracted from either sample type. The chain couples TRBV10-3 to TRBJ2-5; the D region possibly corresponds to TRBD2 (6 bases align). This receptor was taken from a human donor with COVID-19, enrolled during active disease. The donor label of this sample is uncertain. The sequencing sample was made of peripheral blood. The CDR3 protein sequence reads: CAIKGGEHETQYF. The DNA reads TGTGCCATCAAGGGCGGGGAGCACGAGACCCAGTACTTC.